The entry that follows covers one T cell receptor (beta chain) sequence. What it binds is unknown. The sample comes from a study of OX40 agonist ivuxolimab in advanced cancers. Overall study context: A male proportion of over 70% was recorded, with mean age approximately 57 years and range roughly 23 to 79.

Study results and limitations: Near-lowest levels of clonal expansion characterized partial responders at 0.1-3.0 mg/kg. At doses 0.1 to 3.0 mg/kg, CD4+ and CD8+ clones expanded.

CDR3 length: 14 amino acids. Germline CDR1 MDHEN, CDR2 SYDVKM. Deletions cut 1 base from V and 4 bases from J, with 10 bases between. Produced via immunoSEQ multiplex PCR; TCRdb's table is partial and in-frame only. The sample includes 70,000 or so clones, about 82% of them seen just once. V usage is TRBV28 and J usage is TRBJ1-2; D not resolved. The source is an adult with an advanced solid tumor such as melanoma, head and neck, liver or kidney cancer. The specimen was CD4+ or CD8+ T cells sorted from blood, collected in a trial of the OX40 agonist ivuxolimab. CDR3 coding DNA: TGTGCCAGCAGTTTATCGACGGCCACCTATGGCTACACCTTC. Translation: CASSLSTATYGYTF.